Below are 29 T cell receptor beta chains sequenced from a single sample in a study of liver allograft versus peripheral blood T cells. Study summary: Transplanted livers held T cell receptor repertoires, and these were compared with repertoires in recipients' peripheral blood.

Using its own MiXCR run on the reads, TCRdb lists one record per CDR3 protein. The repertoire includes about 13,000 distinct CDR3 sequences, approximately 17% of them detected once, and 13% sits in the top ten. These receptors came from a human patient who had a liver transplant. Some T cells may trace back to the graft donor.

This clonotype is judged medium-sized (0.01 to 0.1%). The chain recombines TRBV29-1 with TRBJ2-3, with a tentative D call TRBD1 (5 bases). The CDR3 length is 15 residues. V lost 7 bases and J lost 0, with 17 bases in between. Looked up from germline, CDR1 is SQVTM and CDR2 is ANQGSEA. The CDR3 DNA reads TGCAGCGCCAAGCTCGCTCGGACAAGCACAGATACGCAGTATTTT. Translated, it gives CSAKLARTSTDTQYF.

V gene TRBV12-3 or TRBV12-4 combines with J gene TRBJ1-3; D gene uncertain. There are 16 residues in the CDR3. V dropped 5 bases and J dropped 0 bases, with 14 bases sitting between them. The CDR3 protein is CASSQEGSSSGNTIYF. CDR3 DNA sequence: TGTGCCAGCAGTCAAGAGGGCAGCTCCTCTGGAAACACCATATATTTT.

This clonotype is deemed medium-sized (0.01 to 0.1%). CDR3 nucleotide sequence: TGTGCCAGCTCACTCAGGAGGAACACTGAAGCTTTCTTT. Translating gives CASSLRRNTEAFF. The chain joins TRBV6-5 to TRBJ1-1; the D is unclear. CDR1 and CDR2 from the germline V gene are MNHEY and SVGAGI. Trimming left V 8 bases short and J 1 base short, with 11 bases between. The CDR3 is 13 amino acids.

The CDR3, as DNA: TGTGCCAGCAGTTTCGGCAGCAATCAGCCCCAGCATTTT. It codes for CASSFGSNQPQHF. The rearrangement links TRBV28 to TRBJ1-5; D unresolved. Per the germline V gene, CDR1 is MDHEN and CDR2 is SYDVKM. This CDR3 spans 13 amino acids. V lost 3 bases and J 1 base, leaving 4 bases between the germline ends.

By share, this clonotype ranks as medium-sized. The rearrangement uses TRBV6-1 and TRBJ2-3; TRBD1 might be the D (5 bases). Germline V CDR1 and CDR2: MNHNS, SASEGT. The CDR3 has 14 amino acids. V was trimmed by 0 bases and J by 3 bases, leaving 7 bases between them. In nucleotides, the CDR3 is TGTGCCAGCAGTGAAGCCCCAGGGACAGATACGCAGTATTTT. Protein product: CASSEAPGTDTQYF.

This clonotype came up many times. The V gene is TRBV6-6, the J gene TRBJ2-1; weak D call: TRBD2 (5 bases). The germline V gene encodes CDR1 MNHNY and CDR2 SVGAGI (reference sequence). Trimming removed 5 bases at V and 2 bases at J, with 13 bases between. The CDR3 contains 15 residues. The CDR3 loop is CASSRGPGTYNEQFF. For the CDR3, the DNA is TGTGCCAGCAGTAGAGGTCCGGGGACCTACAATGAGCAGTTCTTC.

This clonotype is categorized as medium-sized. This rearrangement joins TRBV7-2 to TRBJ1-1; no definite D call. The CDR3 is made up of 15 amino acids. CDR1 is SGHTA, CDR2 FQGNSA, per germline. Trimming took 4 bases from V and 5 from J, leaving 17 bases between them. This chain's CDR3 is CASSSQVAGGTEAFF. The CDR3 DNA sequence: TGTGCCAGCAGCTCCCAGGTGGCGGGAGGGACTGAAGCTTTCTTT.

This clonotype was detected a few times. The chain links TRBV20-1 to TRBJ1-1, with D unclear. Trimming cost V 1 base and J 1 base, with 10 bases left between them. The CDR3 loop spans 14 amino acids. Germline CDR1 and CDR2: DFQATT and SNEGSKA (reference sequence). CDR3 coding DNA: TGCAGTGCTAGAGTTGAGGGAGCGAACACTGAAGCTTTCTTT. Its protein product is CSARVEGANTEAFF.

This clonotype was counted many times. The J gene is TRBJ1-1, the V gene TRBV16; D remains unclear. Germline V lookup: CDR1 KGHSY, CDR2 FQNENV. The CDR3 covers 16 residues. The ends were cut back, 2 bases at V and 4 bases at J, with 17 bases in the middle. For the CDR3, the DNA is TGTGCCAGCAGCCAAGTGGAGCAGCCCTGGGGCACTGAAGCTTTCTTT. It encodes CASSQVEQPWGTEAFF.

Judged by abundance, this clonotype is medium-sized. J is TRBJ1-4 and V is TRBV18, with D perhaps matching TRBD1 (5 bases). The V gene's germline CDR1 is KGHSH and CDR2 LQKENI. Trimming took 3 bases from V and 7 from J, leaving 18 bases between them. The CDR3 extends over 16 amino acids. In DNA form, the CDR3 reads TGTGCCAGCTCACCTTCCCCCGGACATGAACTTGAAAAACTGTTTTTT. It codes for CASSPSPGHELEKLFF.

To note about this clonotype: A much larger clone sits a single nucleotide away, making a read error possible. This chain connects TRBV19 to TRBJ1-1, with D hard to call. V lost 6 bases and J 0 bases, leaving 11 bases between the germline ends. Germline V lookup: CDR1 LNHDA, CDR2 SQIVND (reference sequence). CDR3 size: 14 residues. The CDR3 nucleotides are TGTGCCAGTAGCCCCCCAATGATGAACACTGAAGCTTTCTTT. Amino acids: CASSPPMMNTEAFF.

The rearrangement links TRBV6-2 or TRBV6-3 to TRBJ1-5; no clear D. Germline CDR1 MNHEY, CDR2 SVGEGT. V was cut by 7 bases and J by 6 bases, with 19 bases left in between. The CDR3 is 15 residues long. CDR3 amino acids: CASTPNGPISQPQHF. The DNA for the CDR3 is TGTGCCAGCACCCCAAACGGCCCGATTTCTCAGCCCCAGCATTTT.

Relative to its sample, this clonotype is medium-sized. The chain joins TRBV10-3 to TRBJ2-1; 12 nucleotides match TRBD1. V dropped 3 bases and J dropped 10; count of bases not matched to a gene: 10. In germline, CDR1 is ENHRY, CDR2 SYGVKD. The CDR3 is 16 residues long. CDR3 sequence reads: CAISEKGGQGAWEQFF. CDR3 bases: TGTGCCATCAGTGAAAAAGGGGGACAGGGGGCATGGGAGCAGTTCTTC.

This clonotype is judged medium-sized. The V gene is TRBV27, the J gene TRBJ1-2; 10 nucleotides align to TRBD1. The V segment lost 5 bases and the J segment 5 bases; nucleotides outside the gene matches: 11. This CDR3 spans 16 amino acids. Germline loops: CDR1 MNHEY, CDR2 SMNVEV (reference sequence). CDR3 region: CASSPPGTGAPYGYTF. The CDR3, as DNA: TGTGCCAGCAGTCCTCCCGGGACAGGGGCCCCGTATGGCTACACCTTC.

This chain links TRBV11-3 with TRBJ2-1, with TRBD1 as a possible D gene (5 bases). The V end lost 2 bases, the J end lost 10 bases, and 18 bases lay between the germline ends. This CDR3 has 15 amino acids. Looked up from germline, CDR1 is SGHNT and CDR2 is YENEEA. The chain's CDR3 is CASSLTLAGMDEQFF. CDR3 bases: TGTGCCAGCAGCTTAACTCTGGCAGGGATGGACGAGCAGTTCTTC. Together with reference TRBV11-3 and TRBJ2-1, the CDR3 gives the full variable domain: EAGVVQSPRYKIIEKKQPVAFWCNPISGHNTLYWYLQNLGQGPELLIRYENEEAVDDSQLPKDRFSAERLKGVDSTLKIQPAELGDSAVYLCASSLTLAGMDEQFFGPGTRLTVL.

The chain employs TRBV7-9 and TRBJ1-3; D is uncertain. Germline V gene lookup returns CDR1 SEHNR and CDR2 FQNEAQ (reference sequence). V lost 5 bases and J 4 bases, leaving 15 bases between the germline ends. This CDR3 spans 15 amino acids. The CDR3 coding sequence is TGTGCCAGCAGCAAACGAACGGCGGGGGGAAACACCATATATTTT. It specifies CASSKRTAGGNTIYF.

This clonotype was observed a single time. The V gene is TRBV12-3 or TRBV12-4, the J gene TRBJ2-2, with TRBD2 as a possible D gene (5 bases). The length of the CDR3 is 15 residues. Between the trimmed V and J ends, which lost 6 bases and 5 bases, there was a span of 16 bases. The CDR3 is CASSPPGWKTGELFF. CDR3 in DNA: TGTGCCAGCAGCCCTCCGGGATGGAAAACCGGGGAGCTGTTTTTT.

This clonotype was picked up many times. V is TRBV5-4 and J is TRBJ2-1; TRBD2 aligns across 7 bases. V was pared by 3 bases and J by 14 bases, with 8 bases of the junction left unmatched. This CDR3 is 12 amino acids long. CDR1 SGHNT and CDR2 YYREEE come from the germline V gene (reference sequence). For the CDR3, the DNA is TGTGCCAGCAGCTGGGGGAGGGCCGGCGAGTTCTTC. Its protein is CASSWGRAGEFF.

This clonotype is labeled as medium-sized (0.01 to 0.1%). The chain has TRBV19 and TRBJ1-2; no clear D gene. Germline CDR1 LNHDA, CDR2 SQIVND (reference sequence). The V gene lost 3 bases and the J gene lost 2 bases, with 10 bases spanning the gap. This CDR3 comprises 14 residues. CDR3 DNA sequence: TGTGCCAGTAGTATTGTCGGCCAAAACTATGGCTACACCTTC. Protein product: CASSIVGQNYGYTF. Looking up the rest from reference TRBV19 and TRBJ1-2 gives the full variable domain: DGGITQSPKYLFRKEGQNVTLSCEQNLNHDAMYWYRQDPGQGLRLIYYSQIVNDFQKGDIAEGYSVSREKKESFPLTVTSAQKNPTAFYLCASSIVGQNYGYTFGSGTRLTVV.

This clonotype qualifies as medium-sized. V is TRBV24-1 and J is TRBJ2-2; 14 bases line up with TRBD2. Germline CDR1 reads KGHDR; CDR2 reads SFDVKD. Unmatched junction bases numbered 5, after V lost 3 bases and J lost 3 bases. This CDR3 is 18 amino acids long. The CDR3 DNA sequence: TGTGCCACCAGTGATGGGACTAGCGGGAGATGGGACACCGGGGAGCTGTTTTTT. Translation: CATSDGTSGRWDTGELFF.

The chain has TRBV20-1 and TRBJ2-7; TRBD2 matches 9 bases. Germline loops: CDR1 DFQATT, CDR2 SNEGSKA (reference sequence). V lost 6 bases and J lost 3; bases outside the gene matches: 9. The CDR3 is 14 residues long. The CDR3 region has the DNA TGCAGTGCCAGGAATAGCGGGAGTCGCTACGAGCAGTACTTC. Translating gives CSARNSGSRYEQYF.

In regard to this clonotype: The junction does not match germline at one end; this may be a read error. The V and J genes are TRBV11-1 and TRBJ2-3; tentatively, D is TRBD2 (5 bases). The germline V gene encodes CDR1 SGHAT and CDR2 FQDESV (reference sequence). The CDR3 runs to 13 residues. CDR3 residues: CPSSQPSGDTQYF. The CDR3 coding sequence is TGTCCCAGCAGCCAGCCCTCGGGGGATACGCAGTATTTT. The full variable domain, with the rest looked up from reference TRBV11-1 and TRBJ2-3, is EAEVAQSPRYKITEKSQAVAFWCDPISGHATLYWYRQILGQGPELLVQFQDESVVDDSQLPKDRFSAERLKGVDSTLKIQPAELGDSAMYLCPSSQPSGDTQYFGPGTRLTVL.

This clonotype is termed medium-sized (0.01 to 0.1%). The chain is built from TRBV29-1 and TRBJ1-1; TRBD1 matches 9 bases. V shed 8 bases and J 2 bases; nucleotides not matched to a gene: 6. CDR1 is SQVTM and CDR2 is ANQGSEA in the germline V gene. CDR3 length: 13 amino acids. The CDR3 reads CSTGGEVNTEAFF. The CDR3 nucleotides read TGCAGCACAGGGGGCGAGGTAAACACTGAAGCTTTCTTT.

This clonotype is termed medium-sized. The chain combines TRBV29-1 with TRBJ1-2; 9 bases map to TRBD1. Germline CDR1 SQVTM, CDR2 ANQGSEA. The CDR3 covers 15 residues. Germline trimming cut 2 bases from V and 4 bases from J; bases unmatched to any gene: 8. The CDR3 reads CSVEYWDRVAYGYTF. DNA for the CDR3: TGCAGCGTTGAATATTGGGACAGGGTTGCCTATGGCTACACCTTC.

By sample share, this clonotype is medium-sized. This chain connects TRBV19 to TRBJ2-1; tentatively, D is TRBD1 or TRBD2 (5 bases each). Deletions cut 8 bases from V and 7 bases from J, with 15 bases between. The CDR3 loop spans 13 amino acids. Germline V gene lookup returns CDR1 LNHDA and CDR2 SQIVND (reference sequence). CDR3 sequence reads: CASRDHPRNEQFF. The CDR3 DNA sequence: TGTGCCAGTCGGGACCACCCTAGGAATGAGCAGTTCTTC.

In its sample, this clonotype was seen a few times. The rearrangement uses TRBV5-6 and TRBJ2-7; 9 bases agree with TRBD1. The CDR3 is made up of 15 amino acids. V was clipped by 1 base and J by 3 bases; unmatched bases: 5. The germline gives CDR1 SGHDT, CDR2 YYEEEE. The chain's CDR3 is CASSLWGQGYYEQYF. The CDR3 DNA is TGTGCCAGCAGCTTGTGGGGACAGGGCTACTACGAGCAGTACTTC.

This clonotype has at least ten counts. V and J are TRBV18 and TRBJ1-1, with D possibly being TRBD1 (5 bases). Looked up from germline, CDR1 is KGHSH and CDR2 is LQKENI. This CDR3 has 15 residues. V lost 3 bases, J lost 4 bases, and 15 bases lay in between. This CDR3 is CASSPLGTASTEAFF. CDR3 in DNA: TGTGCCAGCTCACCCCTTGGGACGGCAAGCACTGAAGCTTTCTTT. The full variable domain, its missing parts supplied by reference TRBV18 and TRBJ1-1, is NAGVMQNPRHLVRRRGQEARLRCSPMKGHSHVYWYRQLPEEGLKFMVYLQKENIIDESGMPKERFSAEFPKEGPSILRIQQVVRGDSAAYFCASSPLGTASTEAFFGQGTRLTVV.

The chain couples TRBV28 to TRBJ2-3, with D perhaps matching TRBD2 (5 bases). This CDR3 is 14 amino acids long. Germline V gives CDR1 MDHEN, CDR2 SYDVKM. V was shortened by 2 bases and J by 14 bases, with 20 bases between the two germline ends. CDR3 region: CASSLRTLAHQAYF. The CDR3 DNA is TGTGCCAGCAGTTTAAGGACGCTAGCACATCAAGCGTATTTT.

By sample fraction, this clonotype is medium-sized. V usage is TRBV18 and J usage is TRBJ2-1; D gene ambiguous. The ends were cut back, 1 base at V and 2 bases at J, with 12 bases in the middle. This CDR3 spans 16 amino acids. The germline V gene has CDR1 KGHSH and CDR2 LQKENI. The CDR3: CASSPLERLTYNEQFF. The CDR3 DNA sequence: TGTGCCAGCTCACCACTCGAGAGATTGACCTACAATGAGCAGTTCTTC. The full variable domain, completed using reference TRBV18 and TRBJ2-1, is NAGVMQNPRHLVRRRGQEARLRCSPMKGHSHVYWYRQLPEEGLKFMVYLQKENIIDESGMPKERFSAEFPKEGPSILRIQQVVRGDSAAYFCASSPLERLTYNEQFFGPGTRLTVL.